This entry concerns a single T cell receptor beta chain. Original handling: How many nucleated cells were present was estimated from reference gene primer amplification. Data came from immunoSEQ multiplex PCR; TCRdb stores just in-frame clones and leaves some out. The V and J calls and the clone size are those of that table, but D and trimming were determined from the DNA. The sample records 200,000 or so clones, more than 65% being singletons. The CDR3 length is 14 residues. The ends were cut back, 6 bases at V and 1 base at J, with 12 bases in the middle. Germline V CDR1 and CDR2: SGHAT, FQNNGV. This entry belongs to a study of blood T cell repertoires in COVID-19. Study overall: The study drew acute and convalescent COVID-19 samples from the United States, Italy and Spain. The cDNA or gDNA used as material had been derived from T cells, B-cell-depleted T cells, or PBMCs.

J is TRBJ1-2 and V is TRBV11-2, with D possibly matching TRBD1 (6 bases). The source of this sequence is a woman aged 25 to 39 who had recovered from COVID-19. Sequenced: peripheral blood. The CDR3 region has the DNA TGTGCCAGCAGACCGTGGACAGATAACTATGGCTACACCTTC. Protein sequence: CASRPWTDNYGYTF. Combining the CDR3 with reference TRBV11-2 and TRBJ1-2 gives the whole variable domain EAGVAQSPRYKIIEKRQSVAFWCNPISGHATLYWYQQILGQGPKLLIQFQNNGVVDDSQLPKDRFSAERLKGVDSTLKIQPAKLEDSAVYLCASRPWTDNYGYTFGSGTRLTVV.